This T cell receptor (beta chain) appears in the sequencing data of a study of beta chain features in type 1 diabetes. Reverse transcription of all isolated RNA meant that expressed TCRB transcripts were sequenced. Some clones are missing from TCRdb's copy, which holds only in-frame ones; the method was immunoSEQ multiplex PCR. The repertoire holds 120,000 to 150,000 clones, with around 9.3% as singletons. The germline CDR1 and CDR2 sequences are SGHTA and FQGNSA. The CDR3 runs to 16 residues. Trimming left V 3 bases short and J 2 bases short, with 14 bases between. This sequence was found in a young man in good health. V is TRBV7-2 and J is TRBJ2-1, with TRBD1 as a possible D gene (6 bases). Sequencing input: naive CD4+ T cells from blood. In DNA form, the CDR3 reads TGTGCCAGCAGCTTGCGACAGGCACTAACCTACAATGAGCAGTTCTTC. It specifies CASSLRQALTYNEQFF.